The 32 T cell receptor beta chains below were found in one sample sequenced in a study of cytomegalovirus exposure and HLA in healthy donors. PCR involved 60 Vbeta and 13 Jbeta primers. Produced via immunoSEQ multiplex PCR; TCRdb's table is partial and in-frame only. Here the sample spans around 100,000 clones, nearly 80% being singletons. Sequenced: PBMCs. The receptors derive from a man in his fifties or sixties in good health and CMV-seropositive.

The chain couples TRBV5-1 to TRBJ1-6; 11 nucleotides align to TRBD1. CDR3 length: 17 residues. Germline values: CDR1 SGHRS, CDR2 YFSETQ. J gave up 7 bases and V 4 bases, and 10 bases lay outside the gene matches. In DNA form, the CDR3 reads TGCGCCAGCAGCACCGCGGACAGGGGGCGCGGAAATTCACCCCTCCACTTT. Protein product: CASSTADRGRGNSPLHF. Full variable domain (outside the CDR3, taken from reference TRBV5-1 and TRBJ1-6): KAGVTQTPRYLIKTRGQQVTLSCSPISGHRSVSWYQQTPGQGLQFLFEYFSETQRNKGNFPGRFSGRQFSNSRSEMNVSTLELGDSALYLCASSTADRGRGNSPLHFGNGTRLTVT.

The gene calls are TRBV12-5 and TRBJ1-5; no clear D gene. Germline CDR1 and CDR2: LGHNT and FRNRAP. The V and J ends lost 0 bases and 4 bases respectively, with 10 bases between them. The CDR3 length is 15 residues. The CDR3 loop is CASGLVGERNQPQHF. The CDR3 DNA follows: TGTGCTAGTGGTTTGGTAGGAGAGAGGAATCAGCCCCAGCATTTT.

Note on this clone: Germline and junction disagree at one end, which may indicate a read error. V usage is TRBV19 and J usage is TRBJ2-7, with D possibly matching TRBD2 (6 bases). Germline V CDR1 and CDR2: LNHDA, SQIVND (reference sequence). The CDR3 runs 15 residues. CDR3 nucleotides: TGTGCCAGTAGTCTCTCCGGCACTAGCTCCCACGAGCAGTACTTC. Translating it yields CASSLSGTSSHEQYF.

In its sample, this clone was seen a few times. The chain joins TRBV2 to TRBJ1-4; D gene ambiguous. V gave up 4 bases and J gave up 7 bases, with 10 bases separating them. The germline CDR1 and CDR2 sequences are SNHLY and FYNNEI. The CDR3 spans 13 residues. The DNA for the CDR3 is TGTGCCAGCAGTGTTAGAGGGCTTGAAAAACTGTTTTTT. It translates to CASSVRGLEKLFF. Complete variable domain (other parts from reference TRBV2 and TRBJ1-4): EPEVTQTPSHQVTQMGQEVILRCVPISNHLYFYWYRQILGQKVEFLVSFYNNEISEKSEIFDDQFSVERPDGSNFTLKIRSTKLEDSAMYFCASSVRGLEKLFFGSGTQLSVL.

V usage is TRBV4-3 and J usage is TRBJ2-2; 11 bases align to TRBD2. J gave up 0 bases and V 0 bases, and 6 bases lay outside the gene matches. Germline V gene lookup returns CDR1 LGHNA and CDR2 YSLEER. The CDR3 runs 19 residues. The CDR3 sequence: CASSQDSLTSGANTGELFF. CDR3 DNA sequence: TGCGCCAGCAGCCAAGACTCTCTGACTAGCGGGGCGAACACCGGGGAGCTGTTTTTT.

The CDR3 coding sequence is TGTGCCAGCTCAGGGGGAGATCTACAAGAGACCCAGTACTTC. Protein sequence: CASSGGDLQETQYF. The chain is built from TRBV4-2 and TRBJ2-5; 7 bases line up with TRBD1. The V segment lost 8 bases and the J segment 2 bases; nucleotides outside the gene matches: 8. The CDR3 is 14 residues long. The germline gives CDR1 LGHNA, CDR2 YNFKEQ.

V is TRBV7-9 and J is TRBJ2-3; D is possibly TRBD2 (5 bases). The germline V gene has CDR1 SEHNR and CDR2 FQNEAQ (reference sequence). Deletions cut 5 bases from V and 3 bases from J, with 12 bases between. There are 14 residues in the CDR3. For the CDR3, the DNA is TGTGCCAGCAGCGAGAGGGCTGGGACAGATACGCAGTATTTT. This translates into CASSERAGTDTQYF.

The rearrangement links TRBV7-9 to TRBJ1-2, with 8 bases aligning to TRBD1. Germline loops: CDR1 SEHNR, CDR2 FQNEAQ (reference sequence). The CDR3 loop spans 15 amino acids. The junction had 4 bases not matched to a gene; V was cut back by 2 bases and J by 2 bases. CDR3 sequence: CASSLQTGANYGYTF. The DNA of the CDR3 is TGTGCCAGCAGCTTACAGACAGGGGCCAACTATGGCTACACCTTC.

The gene calls are TRBV10-2 and TRBJ2-5, with 7 bases aligning to TRBD1. Germline V gives CDR1 WSHSY, CDR2 SAAADI. V shed 2 bases and J 5 bases; nucleotides not matched to a gene: 8. This CDR3 spans 15 amino acids. CDR3 bases: TGCGCCAGCAGTGAGAGGGAACAGGGGAAGGAGACCCAGTACTTC. Translating gives CASSEREQGKETQYF.

The chain uses TRBV29-1 and TRBJ2-5; D remains unclear. V lost 3 bases to trimming and J lost 5 bases, with 4 bases between them. CDR1 SQVTM and CDR2 ANQGSEA come from the germline V gene. The CDR3 runs 10 residues. DNA of the CDR3: TGCAGCGTTGACGGGGAGACCCAGTACTTC. Translation: CSVDGETQYF. The variable domain in full, with the rest retrieved from reference TRBV29-1 and TRBJ2-5, is SAVISQKPSRDICQRGTSLTIQCQVDSQVTMMFWYRQQPGQSLTLIATANQGSEATYESGFVIDKFPISRPNLTFSTLTVSNMSPEDSSIYLCSVDGETQYFGPGTRLLVL.

V and J are TRBV5-8 and TRBJ1-2, with TRBD1 as a possible D gene (6 bases). From germline, CDR1 is SGHTS and CDR2 YDEGEE. The CDR3 is 17 residues long. V lost 0 bases, J lost 7 bases, and 22 bases lay in between. The CDR3 loop is CASSLEIQVWGRSGYTF. The CDR3 DNA is TGTGCCAGCAGCTTGGAGATTCAGGTTTGGGGGCGAAGTGGCTACACCTTC.

This chain connects TRBV12-2 to TRBJ1-5; TRBD1 is the table's D call and was not checked against the DNA. TRBV12-2 is assigned pseudogene status. CDR3 length: 16 residues. The CDR3 region has the DNA TGTGCAAGTCGCTTAGAAAGGGGAAGAAGCAATCAGCCCCAGCATTTT. Translating gives CASRLERGRSNQPQHF.

The chain uses TRBV7-9 and TRBJ1-5; perhaps TRBD1 as D (5 bases). Germline V lookup: CDR1 SEHNR, CDR2 FQNEAQ (reference sequence). CDR3 length: 17 amino acids. The V end was cut by 1 base, the J end by 0 bases, with 13 bases between. The CDR3 reads CASSLVSGTNSNQPQHF. The CDR3 DNA sequence: TGTGCCAGCAGCTTAGTCTCGGGGACTAATAGCAATCAGCCCCAGCATTTT.

CDR3 in amino acids: CASSQGLIPGETQYF. The CDR3 nucleotides read TGCGCCAGCAGCCAAGGTCTGATCCCCGGGGAGACCCAGTACTTC. The chain is built from TRBV4-3 and TRBJ2-5; D uncertain. This CDR3 has 15 residues. V lost 1 base to trimming and J lost 5 bases, with 14 bases between them. Germline V gene data show CDR1 as LGHNA and CDR2 as YSLEER.

The V and J genes are TRBV9 and TRBJ2-2; D is uncertain. V lost 4 bases, J lost 5 bases, and 3 bases lay in between. Germline CDR1 reads SGDLS; CDR2 reads YYNGEE. CDR3 length: 11 residues. The CDR3 protein is CASSRTGELFF. For the CDR3, the DNA is TGTGCCAGCAGCCGGACCGGGGAGCTGTTTTTT.

This chain uses TRBV2 with TRBJ1-5; D is uncertain. Per germline, CDR1 SNHLY and CDR2 FYNNEI. The CDR3 length is 15 residues. Trimming left V 3 bases short and J 1 base short, with 10 bases between. Written as DNA, the CDR3 is TGTGCCAGCAGTGATTACAGCCCAAGCAATCAGCCCCAGCATTTT. Translation gives CASSDYSPSNQPQHF. The entire variable domain, with the rest obtained from reference TRBV2 and TRBJ1-5, is as follows: EPEVTQTPSHQVTQMGQEVILRCVPISNHLYFYWYRQILGQKVEFLVSFYNNEISEKSEIFDDQFSVERPDGSNFTLKIRSTKLEDSAMYFCASSDYSPSNQPQHFGDGTRLSIL.

The chain carries TRBV30 and TRBJ1-6; possible D gene TRBD1, 5 bases. V dropped 2 bases and J dropped 9 bases, with 11 bases sitting between them. This CDR3 region has 13 residues. Germline V gene data show CDR1 as GTSNPN and CDR2 as SVGIG (reference sequence). The CDR3: CAWSPGKSSPLHF. The CDR3 nucleotides read TGTGCCTGGAGTCCAGGGAAGAGTTCACCCCTCCACTTT.

The chain couples TRBV27 to TRBJ2-5, with a tentative D call TRBD2 (7 bases). Trimming removed 4 bases from V and 3 bases from J, with 15 bases in between. Germline assignment: CDR1 MNHEY and CDR2 SMNVEV (reference sequence). The CDR3 is made up of 15 amino acids. The CDR3 nucleotides read TGTGCCAGCAGTTCATTTAGGGGGGGGGAAGAGACCCAGTACTTC. Translating gives CASSSFRGGEETQYF.

Comment on this clone: Other nucleotide sequences from this sample produce the same CDR3. The V and J genes are TRBV19 and TRBJ2-3, with TRBD2 identical over 8 bases. Per the germline V gene, CDR1 is LNHDA and CDR2 is SQIVND (reference sequence). The CDR3 runs 12 residues. The V segment lost 10 bases and the J segment 6 bases; nucleotides outside the gene matches: 6. The CDR3 DNA sequence: TGTGCCACCGGGGGGGGAGGGGATACGCAGTATTTT. It translates to CATGGGGDTQYF.

The chain recombines TRBV28 with TRBJ1-3; 7 bases map to TRBD1. Germline assignment: CDR1 MDHEN and CDR2 SYDVKM. This CDR3 has 16 residues. V shed 5 bases, J shed 3 bases, and the junction held 10 bases outside the gene matches. The CDR3 DNA reads TGTGCCAGCAGTAGGGGGCCCAACCTCTTTGGAAACACCATATATTTT. Translating it yields CASSRGPNLFGNTIYF.

The V and J genes are TRBV15 and TRBJ1-2; D unresolved. The CDR3 extends over 15 amino acids. Germline lookup yields CDR1 LNHNV and CDR2 YYDKDF (reference sequence). V was cut by 3 bases and J by 2 bases, with 13 bases left in between. The chain's CDR3 is CATSRGRPINYGYTF. For the CDR3, the DNA is TGTGCCACCAGCAGGGGCAGACCTATCAACTATGGCTACACCTTC.

The chain employs TRBV6-1 and TRBJ1-6; 8 nucleotides line up with TRBD1. CDR3 size: 16 residues. The J segment lost 7 bases and the V segment lost 0 bases, leaving 5 bases of the junction unmatched. Germline CDR1 and CDR2: MNHNS and SASEGT. The CDR3 reads CASSEAGRGRNSPLHF. In nucleotides, the CDR3 is TGTGCCAGCAGTGAAGCGGGCAGGGGGCGGAATTCACCCCTCCACTTT.

The V gene is TRBV10-3, the J gene TRBJ1-1; 7 nucleotides line up with TRBD1. The CDR3 is 14 amino acids. Germline CDR1 is ENHRY and CDR2 is SYGVKD. V gave up 6 bases and J gave up 3 bases; unmatched junction bases: 7. CDR3 sequence: CAIRDRLADTEAFF. In DNA form, the CDR3 reads TGTGCCATCAGGGACAGGTTGGCGGACACTGAAGCTTTCTTT.

The chain carries TRBV6-1 and TRBJ1-2, with a weak D call TRBD1 (5 bases). V shed 6 bases and J shed 2 bases, with 13 bases lying between them. CDR3 length: 14 amino acids. Germline CDR1 reads MNHNS; CDR2 reads SASEGT. The CDR3: CASRGTTQNYGYTF. The CDR3 DNA reads as TGTGCCAGCAGGGGGACTACCCAGAACTATGGCTACACCTTC.

V usage is TRBV19 and J usage is TRBJ1-5; 7 bases are shared with TRBD1. There are 14 residues in the CDR3. Germline V lookup: CDR1 LNHDA, CDR2 SQIVND (reference sequence). V shed 3 bases and J 7 bases; nucleotides not matched to a gene: 6. CDR3 residues: CASSILRGPQPQHF. The DNA of the CDR3 is TGTGCCAGTAGTATCTTGAGGGGGCCCCAGCCCCAGCATTTT.

J is TRBJ2-6 and V is TRBV4-1; possibly TRBD1 for D (6 bases). V was cut by 0 bases and J by 2 bases, with 8 bases left in between. CDR1 and CDR2 from the germline V gene are MGHRA and YSYEKL. The CDR3 is made up of 16 amino acids. The DNA for the CDR3 is TGCGCCAGCAGCCAAGACGAGGGGGCTGGGGCCAACGTCCTGACTTTC. Protein: CASSQDEGAGANVLTF.

The V gene is TRBV6-6, the J gene TRBJ2-3; 7 bases align to TRBD2. Unmatched junction bases numbered 5, after V lost 4 bases and J lost 4 bases. The CDR3 consists of 14 residues. Germline V gene data show CDR1 as MNHNY and CDR2 as SVGAGI (reference sequence). The CDR3 loop reads CASSSGGAPDTQYF. For the CDR3, the DNA is TGTGCCAGCAGTTCGGGGGGAGCTCCAGATACGCAGTATTTT.

The genes are TRBV4-1 and TRBJ2-2; 7 nucleotides align to TRBD1. The CDR3 runs to 16 residues. Trimming cost V 0 bases and J 3 bases; bases outside gene matches: 4. Germline V gene data show CDR1 as MGHRA and CDR2 as YSYEKL. The DNA for the CDR3 is TGCGCCAGCAGCCAAGACGGACAGGTGTACACCGGGGAGCTGTTTTTT. This gives the protein CASSQDGQVYTGELFF.

V usage is TRBV7-9 and J usage is TRBJ1-2, with D hard to call. This CDR3 region has 16 residues. Germline V lookup: CDR1 SEHNR, CDR2 FQNEAQ (reference sequence). V lost 0 bases, J lost 0 bases, and 11 bases lay in between. CDR3 sequence (DNA): TGTGCCAGCAGCTTAGCCCTCCGATTAGCTAACTATGGCTACACCTTC. Protein: CASSLALRLANYGYTF.

This rearrangement joins TRBV6-6 to TRBJ2-7; 7 nucleotides line up with TRBD1. Germline V lookup: CDR1 MNHNY, CDR2 SVGAGI (reference sequence). There are 15 residues in the CDR3. V gave up 6 bases and J gave up 2 bases; unmatched junction bases: 10. CDR3: CASSLPGQTTYEQYF. The CDR3 coding sequence is TGTGCCAGCAGCTTGCCGGGACAGACCACCTACGAGCAGTACTTC.

The chain employs TRBV19 and TRBJ2-1, with D unclear. Per germline, CDR1 LNHDA and CDR2 SQIVND (reference sequence). V was trimmed by 0 bases and J by 6 bases, leaving 3 bases between them. The CDR3 spans 12 residues. The CDR3 bases are TGTGCCAGTAGTATAGACCGCAATGAGCAGTTCTTC. Amino acids: CASSIDRNEQFF.

CDR3 residues: CATAPALDSSYEQYF. DNA for the CDR3: TGCGCCACGGCCCCGGCGTTGGACAGTTCCTACGAGCAGTACTTC. The chain employs TRBV5-1 and TRBJ2-5; tentatively, D is TRBD1 (6 bases). TRBJ2-7 explains the end of the DNA better; the J call may be wrong. Looked up from germline, CDR1 is SGHRS and CDR2 is YFSETQ. The CDR3 length is 15 residues.